Below, 29 T cell receptor beta chains from the same sample are listed, as sequenced in a study of cytomegalovirus exposure and HLA in healthy donors. PCR primers comprised 60 Vbeta and 13 Jbeta primers. Data came from immunoSEQ multiplex PCR; TCRdb stores just in-frame clones and leaves some out. The sample shows about 70,000 clones, around 68% of them seen only once. The specimen was PBMCs. Source of these receptors: a man between 40 and 49 years old in good health and CMV-seropositive.

As concerns this clone: The germline gene is not matched at one end of the junction; a read error may be the cause. This chain links TRBV7-7 with TRBJ2-7; 11 bases are shared with TRBD2. Germline-derived CDR1 and CDR2 are SSHAT and FNYEAQ (reference sequence). The length of the CDR3 is 13 residues. CDR3 amino acids: CASSPGLADEQYF. CDR3 in DNA: TGTGCTAGCAGCCCGGGACTAGCGGACGAGCAGTACTTC.

The chain carries TRBV7-2 and TRBJ2-1, with TRBD2 identical over 10 bases. CDR3 length: 15 residues. With V trimmed by 5 bases and J by 8 bases, 9 bases remained unmatched. The germline CDR1 and CDR2 sequences are SGHTA and FQGNSA. CDR3 in DNA: TGTGCCAGCAGCGGAGCTAGCGGGGGTCTCGATGAGCAGTTCTTC. Protein product: CASSGASGGLDEQFF.

The chain is built from TRBV29-1 and TRBJ2-1; 7 positions match TRBD1. Germline CDR1 reads SQVTM; CDR2 reads ANQGSEA. The length of the CDR3 is 15 residues. Unmatched junction bases numbered 12, after V lost 6 bases and J lost 4 bases. This CDR3 reads CSVTAPWDSYNEQFF. The CDR3 coding sequence is TGCAGCGTCACCGCCCCCTGGGACAGTTACAATGAGCAGTTCTTC.

The chain carries TRBV4-3 and TRBJ2-3, with a possible D match to TRBD1 (5 bases). Germline V gene data show CDR1 as LGHNA and CDR2 as YSLEER. This CDR3 has 18 residues. V shed 0 bases and J shed 3 bases, with 19 bases lying between them. The CDR3 DNA is TGCGCCAGCAGCCAAGAAGTCGGTGCGGCAGGGTATACAGATACGCAGTATTTT. Amino acids: CASSQEVGAAGYTDTQYF.

This clone was detected a few times. This chain connects TRBV27 to TRBJ2-7; D may be TRBD2 (6 bases). CDR1 and CDR2 from the germline V gene are MNHEY and SMNVEV (reference sequence). The V end was cut by 6 bases, the J end by 3 bases, with 18 bases between. There are 15 residues in the CDR3. CDR3 sequence: CASSYQGTGNYEQYF. CDR3 nucleotide sequence: TGTGCCAGCAGCTACCAAGGGACTGGCAACTACGAGCAGTACTTC.

This clone was counted between two and nine times. V is TRBV11-2 and J is TRBJ1-1, with 9 bases that match TRBD1. V was pared by 5 bases and J by 5 bases, with 12 bases of the junction left unmatched. This CDR3 contains 16 residues. Germline V gives CDR1 SGHAT, CDR2 FQNNGV. CDR3 residues: CASSLSAGTGSTEAFF. Here the CDR3 DNA reads TGTGCCAGCAGCCTGAGCGCCGGGACAGGGTCGACTGAAGCTTTCTTT.

This sequence joins TRBV5-1 and TRBJ2-7; a weak D match, TRBD1 (5 bases). V lost 5 bases and J lost 3, with 9 bases in between. CDR3 length: 12 amino acids. Per the germline V gene, CDR1 is SGHRS and CDR2 is YFSETQ. The CDR3 loop reads CASREGVYEQYF. The CDR3, as DNA: TGCGCCAGCAGAGAAGGGGTCTACGAGCAGTACTTC.

CDR3 residues: CASSHDVPGTGSEQFF. CDR3 coding DNA: TGCGCCAGCAGCCACGACGTGCCCGGGACAGGGTCAGAGCAGTTCTTC. The V call is TRBV4-1, the J call TRBJ2-1; 9 bases align to TRBD1. Germline loops: CDR1 MGHRA, CDR2 YSYEKL. J was trimmed by 10 bases and V by 3 bases; bases with no gene match: 13. CDR3 length equals 16 residues.

The V call is TRBV2, the J call TRBJ1-5; D uncertain. CDR3 size: 14 residues. The V and J ends lost 8 bases and 1 base respectively, with 12 bases between them. Germline V CDR1 and CDR2: SNHLY, FYNNEI. CDR3 bases: TGTGCCAGCTCGGCGGGGTTAAGCAATCAGCCCCAGCATTTT. Translating gives CASSAGLSNQPQHF.

This clone was observed a handful of times. V is TRBV5-8 and J is TRBJ1-1; perhaps TRBD1 as D (5 bases). The V and J ends lost 0 bases and 11 bases respectively, with 14 bases between them. CDR1 and CDR2 from the germline V gene are SGHTS and YDEGEE. The CDR3 consists of 13 residues. CDR3 in amino acids: CASSLDGRAVAFF. The CDR3 bases are TGTGCCAGCAGCTTGGACGGCAGGGCGGTCGCTTTCTTT.

The chain carries TRBV10-3 and TRBJ2-5; TRBD2 aligns across 8 bases. With 6 bases clipped from V and 3 bases from J, the junction kept 9 bases outside the gene matches. Germline V gives CDR1 ENHRY, CDR2 SYGVKD. The CDR3 sequence is 15 residues long. The CDR3 sequence is CAISQAGDPKETQYF. The CDR3 DNA sequence: TGTGCCATCAGCCAAGCGGGGGACCCGAAAGAGACCCAGTACTTC.

This clone was counted a few times. V and J are TRBV19 and TRBJ1-3; 8 bases are a match to TRBD1. After removal of 5 bases from V and 0 bases from J, the junction contained 6 bases not matched to a gene. The CDR3 is 16 amino acids. Looked up from germline, CDR1 is LNHDA and CDR2 is SQIVND (reference sequence). DNA for the CDR3: TGTGCCAGTAGTCCAATGGGACAGGTCTCTGGAAACACCATATATTTT. Its translation is CASSPMGQVSGNTIYF.

This chain uses TRBV5-4 with TRBJ2-3; 8 nucleotides line up with TRBD2. The V gene's germline CDR1 is SGHNT and CDR2 YYREEE (reference sequence). The CDR3 extends over 16 amino acids. J gave up 2 bases and V 0 bases, and 5 bases lay outside the gene matches. The CDR3 DNA sequence: TGTGCCAGCAGCTTGGACGGGAGGGTCCTCACAGATACGCAGTATTTT. Its protein product is CASSLDGRVLTDTQYF.

V is TRBV6-5 and J is TRBJ1-2; 7 nucleotides line up with TRBD1. The V and J ends lost 1 base and 8 bases, in that order; junction bases with no gene match: 4. Germline V CDR1 and CDR2: MNHEY, SVGAGI. CDR3 length: 13 residues. CDR3 coding DNA: TGTGCCAGCAGTTACTTAACAGGGGAAGGCTACACCTTC. Its protein product is CASSYLTGEGYTF.

V gene TRBV2 combines with J gene TRBJ2-5; 11 bases align to TRBD2. Trimming took 5 bases from V and 13 from J; bases not matched to a gene: 9. Germline V CDR1 and CDR2: SNHLY, FYNNEI. The CDR3 loop spans 13 amino acids. The CDR3 nucleotides read TGTGCCAGCAGTTTACTAGCGGGGGACAATGGGTACTTC. Its protein product is CASSLLAGDNGYF.

The chain couples TRBV30 to TRBJ1-2; tentative D call: TRBD1 (5 bases). This CDR3 has 12 residues. With 5 bases removed from V and 4 bases from J, the gap between germline ends came to 11 bases. The germline gives CDR1 GTSNPN, CDR2 SVGIG (reference sequence). CDR3 in amino acids: CAWRREFYGYTF. CDR3 in DNA: TGTGCCTGGCGCAGGGAATTCTATGGCTACACCTTC.

The J gene is TRBJ2-1, the V gene TRBV29-1, with D hard to call. V shed 5 bases and J shed 0 bases, with 17 bases lying between them. CDR3 length: 16 amino acids. CDR1 and CDR2 from the germline V gene are SQVTM and ANQGSEA. The CDR3 spells CSVYGPPGPSYNEQFF. In nucleotides, the CDR3 is TGCAGCGTTTATGGGCCGCCTGGTCCCTCCTACAATGAGCAGTTCTTC.

This sequence joins TRBV27 and TRBJ1-5; D may be TRBD1 (5 bases). Trimming took 6 bases from V and 3 from J, leaving 15 bases between them. Germline V lookup: CDR1 MNHEY, CDR2 SMNVEV (reference sequence). The CDR3 totals 15 residues. The CDR3: CASRYDRGDNQPQHF. DNA for the CDR3: TGTGCCAGCAGATATGATAGGGGCGACAATCAGCCCCAGCATTTT.

This clone was observed once. CDR3 residues: CASSIIGRAGYTF. The CDR3 bases are TGTGCCAGTAGTATTATCGGGAGGGCTGGCTACACCTTC. The chain carries TRBV19 and TRBJ1-2; no clear D. Germline lookup yields CDR1 LNHDA and CDR2 SQIVND (reference sequence). The germline V and J ends were trimmed by 3 bases and 7 bases, with 12 bases remaining between them. The CDR3 runs 13 residues.

This clone was picked up a small number of times. CDR3 sequence reads: CSVDPGLAGGDGQFF. CDR3 DNA sequence: TGCAGCGTGGACCCCGGACTAGCGGGAGGGGACGGGCAGTTCTTC. V and J are TRBV29-1 and TRBJ2-1; 15 positions match TRBD2. The germline V gene encodes CDR1 SQVTM and CDR2 ANQGSEA. V lost 6 bases and J lost 12; bases outside the gene matches: 12. This CDR3 comprises 15 residues.

This clone turned up a few times. V and J are TRBV2 and TRBJ2-7; 8 nucleotides align to TRBD2. The CDR3 runs 14 residues. Unmatched junction bases numbered 8, after V lost 6 bases and J lost 4 bases. CDR1 SNHLY and CDR2 FYNNEI come from the germline V gene. The CDR3 loop is CASRSSGGPYEQYF. CDR3 sequence (DNA): TGTGCCAGCAGGAGTTCGGGGGGGCCTTACGAGCAGTACTTC. Complete variable domain (other parts from reference TRBV2 and TRBJ2-7): EPEVTQTPSHQVTQMGQEVILRCVPISNHLYFYWYRQILGQKVEFLVSFYNNEISEKSEIFDDQFSVERPDGSNFTLKIRSTKLEDSAMYFCASRSSGGPYEQYFGPGTRLTVT.

The chain uses TRBV7-6 and TRBJ2-7; 7 nucleotides agree with TRBD2. CDR3 length equals 12 residues. Germline CDR1 is SGHVS and CDR2 is FNYEAQ. V lost 5 bases to trimming and J lost 4 bases; unmatched junction nucleotides: 2. The CDR3 loop is CASSPGGYEQYF. In nucleotides, the CDR3 is TGTGCCAGCAGCCCCGGGGGGTACGAGCAGTACTTC.

This clone occurred once. CDR3 sequence: CASSRSGEGRVDTQYF. CDR3 DNA: TGTGCCAGCAGCAGATCGGGGGAGGGCCGCGTAGATACGCAGTATTTT. This chain uses TRBV7-3 with TRBJ2-3; 7 nucleotides match TRBD2. The CDR3 sequence is 16 residues long. Germline V gives CDR1 SGHTA, CDR2 FQGTGA. V trimming: 5 bases; J trimming: 5 bases; junction bases outside the gene matches: 13.

The rearrangement links TRBV30 to TRBJ2-4; 9 nucleotides agree with TRBD2. The CDR3 runs 17 residues. Germline CDR1 reads GTSNPN; CDR2 reads SVGIG (reference sequence). V dropped 7 bases and J dropped 0; count of bases not matched to a gene: 13. For the CDR3, the DNA is TGTGCCTTTGGGGGAGGGCTAGCGGGATTAGCCAAAAACATTCAGTACTTC. It codes for CAFGGGLAGLAKNIQYF.

V gene TRBV7-8 combines with J gene TRBJ2-1; 10 bases are shared with TRBD2. The junction had 8 bases not matched to a gene; V was cut back by 2 bases and J by 7 bases. The CDR3 is 16 residues long. The germline gives CDR1 SGHVS, CDR2 FQNEAQ. CDR3 nucleotides: TGTGCCAGCAGCTTATCCCTAGCGGGAGCGATGAATGAGCAGTTCTTC. As protein: CASSLSLAGAMNEQFF. Based on the CDR3 plus reference TRBV7-8 and TRBJ2-1, the full variable domain is GAGVSQSPRYKVAKRGQDVALRCDPISGHVSLFWYQQALGQGPEFLTYFQNEAQLDKSGLPSDRFFAERPEGSVSTLKIQRTQQEDSAVYLCASSLSLAGAMNEQFFGPGTRLTVL.

The chain has TRBV4-3 and TRBJ2-1; a weak D match, TRBD2 (6 bases). Trimming took 1 base from V and 7 from J, leaving 11 bases between them. Germline V gene lookup returns CDR1 LGHNA and CDR2 YSLEER. The CDR3 runs 14 residues. DNA of the CDR3: TGCGCCAGCAGCCAAGGGCGGGGATGGAATGAGCAGTTCTTC. Encoded protein: CASSQGRGWNEQFF.

The chain joins TRBV4-2 to TRBJ2-7; the match to TRBD1 covers 7 bases. The CDR3 sequence is 15 residues long. V lost 1 base and J lost 4; bases outside the gene matches: 7. The germline V gene encodes CDR1 LGHNA and CDR2 YNFKEQ. The CDR3 DNA reads TGTGCCAGCAGCCAAGGAACAGGGGAAGAATACGAGCAGTACTTC. It specifies CASSQGTGEEYEQYF.

This sequence joins TRBV5-8 and TRBJ2-5; D possibly corresponds to TRBD1 (6 bases). Germline V gene data show CDR1 as SGHTS and CDR2 as YDEGEE. The V end lost 2 bases, the J end lost 2 bases, and 7 bases lay between the germline ends. The CDR3 spans 13 residues. CDR3 sequence: CASSLQGQETQYF. The CDR3 nucleotides read TGTGCCAGCAGCTTACAGGGACAAGAGACCCAGTACTTC.

This clone has only one observation. CDR3 nucleotides: TGTGCCAGCAGCTTGGGGGCGCATCAGCCCCAGCATTTT. This sequence encodes CASSLGAHQPQHF. The chain employs TRBV11-3 and TRBJ1-5, with D maybe TRBD1 (6 bases). This CDR3 has 13 residues. CDR1 is SGHNT, CDR2 YENEEA, per germline. Trimming took off 3 bases at V and 5 bases at J, with 8 bases between the two ends.